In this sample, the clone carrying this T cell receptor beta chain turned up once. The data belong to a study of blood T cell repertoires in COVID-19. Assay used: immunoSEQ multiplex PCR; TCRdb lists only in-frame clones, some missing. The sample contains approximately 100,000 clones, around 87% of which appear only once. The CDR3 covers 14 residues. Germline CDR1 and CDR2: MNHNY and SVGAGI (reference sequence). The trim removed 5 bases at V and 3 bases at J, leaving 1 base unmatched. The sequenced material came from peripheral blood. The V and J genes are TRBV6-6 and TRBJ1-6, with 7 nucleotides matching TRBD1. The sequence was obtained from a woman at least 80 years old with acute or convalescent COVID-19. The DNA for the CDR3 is TGTGCCAGCAGTAGACAGGGCTATAATTCACCCCTCCACTTT. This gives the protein CASSRQGYNSPLHF.